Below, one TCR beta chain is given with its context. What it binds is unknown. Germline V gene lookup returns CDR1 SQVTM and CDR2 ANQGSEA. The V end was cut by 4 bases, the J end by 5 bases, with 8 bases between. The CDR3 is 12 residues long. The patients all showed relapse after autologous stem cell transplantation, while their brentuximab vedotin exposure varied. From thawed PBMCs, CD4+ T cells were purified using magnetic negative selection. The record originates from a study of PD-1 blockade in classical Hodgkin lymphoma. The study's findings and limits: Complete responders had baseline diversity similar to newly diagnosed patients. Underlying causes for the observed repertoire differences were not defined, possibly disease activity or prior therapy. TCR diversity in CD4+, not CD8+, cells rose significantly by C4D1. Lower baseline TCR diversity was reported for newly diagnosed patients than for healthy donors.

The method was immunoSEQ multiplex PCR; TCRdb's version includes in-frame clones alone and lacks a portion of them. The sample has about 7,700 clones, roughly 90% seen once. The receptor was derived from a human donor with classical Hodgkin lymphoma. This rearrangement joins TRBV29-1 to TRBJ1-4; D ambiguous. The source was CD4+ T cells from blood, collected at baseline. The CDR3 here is CSVGQRNEKLFF. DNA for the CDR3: TGCAGCGTTGGTCAGCGAAATGAAAAACTGTTTTTT. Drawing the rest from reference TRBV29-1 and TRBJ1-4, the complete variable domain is SAVISQKPSRDICQRGTSLTIQCQVDSQVTMMFWYRQQPGQSLTLIATANQGSEATYESGFVIDKFPISRPNLTFSTLTVSNMSPEDSSIYLCSVGQRNEKLFFGSGTQLSVL.